The present entry profiles one T cell receptor (beta chain) with its context. The sample belongs to a study of cytomegalovirus exposure and HLA in healthy donors. Study details: Among the 300 to 400 donors who were genotyped, roughly 76% fell in the genetic ancestry cluster that is associated with self-reported Caucasian donors.

The CDR3 extends over 12 amino acids. Germline loops: CDR1 LNHDA, CDR2 SQIVND (reference sequence). Trimming took 4 bases from V and 5 from J, leaving 6 bases between them. Vbeta (60) and Jbeta (13) primers were used in the PCR. Data came from immunoSEQ multiplex PCR; TCRdb stores just in-frame clones and leaves some out. The sample has roughly 250,000 clones, 80% to 90% seen once. The sequenced sample consisted of PBMCs. The origin of this receptor is a woman aged 40 to 49 in good health and CMV-seropositive. The chain couples TRBV19 to TRBJ1-5; D might be TRBD1 (5 bases). DNA for the CDR3: TGTGCCAGTAGTACAGGGTATCAGCCCCAGCATTTT. It specifies CASSTGYQPQHF.